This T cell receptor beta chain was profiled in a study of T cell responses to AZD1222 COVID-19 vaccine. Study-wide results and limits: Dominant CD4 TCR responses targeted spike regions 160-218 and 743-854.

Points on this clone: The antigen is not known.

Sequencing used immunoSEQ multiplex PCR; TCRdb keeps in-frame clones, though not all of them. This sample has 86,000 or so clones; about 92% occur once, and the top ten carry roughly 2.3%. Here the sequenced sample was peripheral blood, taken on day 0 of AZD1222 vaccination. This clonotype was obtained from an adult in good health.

The CDR3 bases are TGTGCCAGCAGCTTGTTAGCGGGAGTTTACGGCACCGGGGAGCTGTTTTTT. Its protein is CASSLLAGVYGTGELFF. This sequence joins TRBV5-8 and TRBJ2-2; 9 nucleotides align to TRBD2. Germline loops: CDR1 SGHTS, CDR2 YDEGEE. This CDR3 region has 17 residues. With V trimmed by 1 base and J by 4 bases, 8 bases remained unmatched.